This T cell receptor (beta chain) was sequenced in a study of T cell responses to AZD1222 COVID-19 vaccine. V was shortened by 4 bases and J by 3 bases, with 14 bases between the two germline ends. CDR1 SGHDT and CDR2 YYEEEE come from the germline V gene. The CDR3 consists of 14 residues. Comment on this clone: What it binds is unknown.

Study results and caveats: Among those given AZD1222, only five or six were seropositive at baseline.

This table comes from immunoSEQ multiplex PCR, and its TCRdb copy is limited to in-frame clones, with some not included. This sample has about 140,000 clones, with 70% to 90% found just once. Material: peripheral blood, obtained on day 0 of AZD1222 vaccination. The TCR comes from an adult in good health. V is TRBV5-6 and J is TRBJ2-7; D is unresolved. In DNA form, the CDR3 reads TGTGCCAGCAGCCTCATGGGGAAAGTCTACGAGCAGTACTTC. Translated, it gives CASSLMGKVYEQYF.